The clone carrying this T cell receptor (beta chain) was counted ten times or more. These data belong to a study of read filtering for tumor transcriptome and immune sequencing. Sampling of bone marrow took place during active disease in every patient. This library used approximately 0.4 ug RNA and molecular barcoded adaptors spanning alpha/delta and beta/gamma chains. Using its own MiXCR run on the reads, TCRdb lists one record per CDR3 protein. Among tens of thousands of distinct CDR3 sequences, approximately 19% were seen once, and the ten largest hold around an eighth. Sequenced: a population of CD138-negative cells sorted from bone marrow. This clonotype was obtained from a donor aged 40 or older with multiple myeloma.

The CDR3 DNA sequence: TGCGCCAGCAGCCAGACAGGGGACTACAATGAGCAGTTCTTC. Its translation is CASSQTGDYNEQFF. The J gene is TRBJ2-1, the V gene TRBV5-1; 8 bases line up with TRBD1. The CDR3 length is 14 residues. Losses at the gene ends were 4 bases for V and 3 bases for J; bases not matched to a gene: 3. CDR1 and CDR2 from the germline V gene are SGHRS and YFSETQ.